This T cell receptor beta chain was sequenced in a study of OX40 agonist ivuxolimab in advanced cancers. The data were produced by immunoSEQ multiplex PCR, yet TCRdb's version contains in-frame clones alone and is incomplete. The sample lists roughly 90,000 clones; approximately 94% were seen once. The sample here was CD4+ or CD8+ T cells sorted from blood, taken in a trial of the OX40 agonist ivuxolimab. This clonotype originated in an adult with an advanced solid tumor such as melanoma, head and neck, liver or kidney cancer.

CDR3 amino acids: CASSLAGGGTEAFF. Here the CDR3 DNA reads TGTGCCAGCAGCTTGGCAGGGGGAGGCACTGAAGCTTTCTTT. V is TRBV5-4 and J is TRBJ1-1; 7 bases match TRBD1. Germline V lookup: CDR1 SGHNT, CDR2 YYREEE (reference sequence). V was pared by 0 bases and J by 4 bases, with 3 bases of the junction left unmatched. The CDR3 sequence is 14 residues long.